Following are 11 T cell receptor beta chains from one sample sequenced in a study of T cells after yellow fever vaccination. MiXCR was run by TCRdb on the 5' RACE reads, yielding one entry per CDR3 protein. This table holds approximately 450,000 distinct CDR3 sequences, 15% to 20% found once. Sample: PBMCs, taken before the yellow fever booster vaccination. These receptors were obtained from a man between 18 and 35 years old who received the YFV17D yellow fever vaccine.

The CDR3 nucleotides read TGTGCCAGCAGTTTATATTCTCGTCAGCCCCAGCATTTT. Translated, it gives CASSLYSRQPQHF. The chain combines TRBV27 with TRBJ1-5; D uncertain. Trimming stripped 1 base from V and 6 bases from J, with 7 bases between. This CDR3 comprises 13 residues. Germline V gene sequence: CDR1 MNHEY, CDR2 SMNVEV (reference sequence).

This clonotype was detected a few times. At one of its ends the junction is not consistent with the germline gene, which may arise from a read error. This chain joins TRBV29-1 and TRBJ1-5, with 9 positions matching TRBD1. The CDR3 runs 16 residues. Germline CDR1 is SQVTM and CDR2 is ANQGSEA. CDR3 residues: CSVEVSGTGSGQPQHF. DNA for the CDR3: TGCAGCGTAGAAGTTTCCGGGACAGGGTCGGGTCAGCCCCAGCATTTT.

Note on this clonotype: Mismatch with germline at one junction end may stem from a read error. The chain has TRBV9 and TRBJ2-3; D is perhaps TRBD1 (6 bases). The length of the CDR3 is 15 residues. The germline gives CDR1 SGDLS, CDR2 YYNGEE. In nucleotides, the CDR3 is TGTTCCAGCAGCGTAGGTGGGGGCCGCCCAGATACGCAGTATTTT. Translating it yields CSSSVGGGRPDTQYF. The complete variable domain, with remaining parts taken from reference TRBV9 and TRBJ2-3, reads DSGVTQTPKHLITATGQRVTLRCSPRSGDLSVYWYQQSLDQGLQFLIQYYNGEERAKGNILERFSAQQFPDLHSELNLSSLELGDSALYFCSSSVGGGRPDTQYFGPGTRLTVL.

This clonotype was observed many times. This sequence joins TRBV25-1 and TRBJ1-1; D not certain. V gave up 3 bases and J gave up 1 base, with 12 bases separating them. This CDR3 comprises 15 residues. The germline CDR1 and CDR2 sequences are MGHDK and SYGVNS. CDR3 residues: CASSESKDANTEAFF. In DNA form, the CDR3 reads TGTGCCAGCAGTGAGTCTAAGGACGCGAACACTGAAGCTTTCTTT.

This clonotype has a handful of counts. The chain carries TRBV4-2 and TRBJ2-3; 8 bases align to TRBD1. The J segment lost 1 base and the V segment lost 1 base, leaving 4 bases of the junction unmatched. The germline gives CDR1 LGHNA, CDR2 YNFKEQ. The CDR3 runs to 16 residues. Here the CDR3 reads CASSQGGTGGTDTQYF. In nucleotides, the CDR3 is TGTGCCAGCAGCCAAGGAGGGACAGGAGGCACAGATACGCAGTATTTT.

This clonotype was picked up a small number of times. The rearrangement joins TRBV28 to TRBJ1-2; D uncertain. There are 10 residues in the CDR3. Trimming left V 8 bases short and J 6 bases short, with 7 bases between. Looked up from germline, CDR1 is MDHEN and CDR2 is SYDVKM. CDR3 loop: CASGVNGYTF. The DNA for the CDR3 is TGTGCCAGCGGGGTAAATGGCTACACCTTC.

The chain uses TRBV4-2 and TRBJ2-3; TRBD2 aligns across 10 bases. The V segment lost 4 bases and the J segment 6 bases; nucleotides outside the gene matches: 10. CDR1 and CDR2 from the germline V gene are LGHNA and YNFKEQ. The CDR3 extends over 16 amino acids. The CDR3 sequence: CASSPSSAGGLDTQYF. As DNA, the CDR3 is TGTGCCAGCAGCCCTTCATCAGCGGGGGGGCTCGATACGCAGTATTTT.

This clonotype was seen only a few times. The junction does not match germline at one end; this may be a read error. The CDR3 here is CASSVIAASPVF. CDR3 in DNA: TGTGCCAGCAGCGTAATTGCGGCTTCCCCGGTCTTC. This rearrangement joins TRBV9 to TRBJ2-1; D ambiguous. The length of the CDR3 is 12 residues. Germline V gene data show CDR1 as SGDLS and CDR2 as YYNGEE.

The rearrangement joins TRBV28 to TRBJ2-5; 7 nucleotides agree with TRBD2. Trimming cost V 7 bases and J 6 bases; bases outside gene matches: 5. The CDR3 spans 12 residues. CDR1 is MDHEN, CDR2 SYDVKM, per germline. CDR3 nucleotide sequence: TGTGCCAGCAATAAAGCGGGGAAGACCCAGTACTTC. This codes for CASNKAGKTQYF.

This clonotype was detected only a few times. The rearrangement joins TRBV7-9 to TRBJ1-1, with TRBD1 matching over 7 bases. Losses at the gene ends were 5 bases for V and 4 bases for J; bases not matched to a gene: 7. Germline V gene lookup returns CDR1 SEHNR and CDR2 FQNEAQ (reference sequence). This CDR3 contains 14 residues. CDR3 loop: CASSPGYRGTEAFF. CDR3 in DNA: TGTGCCAGCAGCCCCGGCTACAGGGGCACTGAAGCTTTCTTT.

Notes on this clonotype: Germline and junction disagree at one end, which may indicate a read error. This chain joins TRBV2 and TRBJ1-2, with D possibly TRBD1 on 6 matching bases. The germline V gene encodes CDR1 SNHLY and CDR2 FYNNEI. CDR3 length: 14 residues. The CDR3 loop is CSSSEEQGGYGYTF. The CDR3 nucleotides read TGTTCCAGCAGTGAGGAACAGGGAGGCTATGGCTACACCTTC.